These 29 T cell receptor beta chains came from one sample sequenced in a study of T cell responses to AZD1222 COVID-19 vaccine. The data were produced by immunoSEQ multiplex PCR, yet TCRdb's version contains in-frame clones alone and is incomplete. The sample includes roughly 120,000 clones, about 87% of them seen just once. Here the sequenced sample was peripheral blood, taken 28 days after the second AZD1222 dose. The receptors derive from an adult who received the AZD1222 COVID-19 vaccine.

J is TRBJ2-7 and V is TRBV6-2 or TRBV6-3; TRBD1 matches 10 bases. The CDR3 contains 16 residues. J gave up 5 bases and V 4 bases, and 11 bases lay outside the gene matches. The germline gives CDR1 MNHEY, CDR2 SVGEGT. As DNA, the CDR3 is TGTGCCAGCAGTTCCGACAGGGGGCCAGGTTTAGACGAGCAGTACTTC. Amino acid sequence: CASSSDRGPGLDEQYF.

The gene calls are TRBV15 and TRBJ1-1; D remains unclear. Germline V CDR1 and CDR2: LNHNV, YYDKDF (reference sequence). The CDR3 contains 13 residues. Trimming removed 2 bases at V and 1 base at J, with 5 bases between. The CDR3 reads CATSRQPNTEAFF. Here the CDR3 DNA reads TGTGCCACCAGCAGACAGCCGAACACTGAAGCTTTCTTT.

Here the CDR3 DNA reads TGTGCCAGTAGTCCAGGCCTCTCTGGAAACACCATATATTTT. Residues: CASSPGLSGNTIYF. The chain employs TRBV19 and TRBJ1-3, with unresolved D. The V end was cut by 5 bases, the J end by 0 bases, with 8 bases between. This CDR3 has 14 amino acids. Germline assignment: CDR1 LNHDA and CDR2 SQIVND (reference sequence).

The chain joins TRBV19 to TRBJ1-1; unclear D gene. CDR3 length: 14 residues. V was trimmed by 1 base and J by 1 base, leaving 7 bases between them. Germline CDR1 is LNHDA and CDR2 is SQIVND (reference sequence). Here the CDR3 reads CASSIARENTEAFF. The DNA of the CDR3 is TGTGCCAGTAGTATAGCGCGAGAGAACACTGAAGCTTTCTTT. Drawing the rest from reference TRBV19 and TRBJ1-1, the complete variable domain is DGGITQSPKYLFRKEGQNVTLSCEQNLNHDAMYWYRQDPGQGLRLIYYSQIVNDFQKGDIAEGYSVSREKKESFPLTVTSAQKNPTAFYLCASSIARENTEAFFGQGTRLTVV.

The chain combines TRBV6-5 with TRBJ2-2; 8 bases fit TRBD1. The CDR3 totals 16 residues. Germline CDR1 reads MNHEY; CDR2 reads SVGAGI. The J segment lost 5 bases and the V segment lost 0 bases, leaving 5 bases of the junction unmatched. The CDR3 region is CASSYSGTGETGELFF. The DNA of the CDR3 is TGTGCCAGCAGTTACTCAGGGACAGGTGAAACCGGGGAGCTGTTTTTT.

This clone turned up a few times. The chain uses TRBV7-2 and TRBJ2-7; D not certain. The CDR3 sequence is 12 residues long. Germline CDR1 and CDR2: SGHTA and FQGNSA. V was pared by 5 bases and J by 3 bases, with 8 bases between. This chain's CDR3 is CASSLNNYEQYF. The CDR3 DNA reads TGTGCCAGCAGCCTCAACAACTACGAGCAGTACTTC.

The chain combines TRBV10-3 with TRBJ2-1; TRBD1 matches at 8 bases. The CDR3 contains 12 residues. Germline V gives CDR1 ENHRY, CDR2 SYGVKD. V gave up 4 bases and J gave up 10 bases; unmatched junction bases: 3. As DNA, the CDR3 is TGTGCCATCAGTGTTACAGGGGGAGAGCAGTTCTTC. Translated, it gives CAISVTGGEQFF.

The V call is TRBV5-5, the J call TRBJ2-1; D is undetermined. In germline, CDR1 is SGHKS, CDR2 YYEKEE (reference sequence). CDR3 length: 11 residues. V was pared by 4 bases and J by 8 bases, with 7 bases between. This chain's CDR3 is CASSRSDEQFF. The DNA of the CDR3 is TGTGCCAGCAGCCGAAGCGATGAGCAGTTCTTC.

Here the CDR3 DNA reads TGTGCCAGCAGCCGCGGACAGGGGTTTTACACTGAAGCTTTCTTT. Its protein product is CASSRGQGFYTEAFF. This chain joins TRBV6-5 and TRBJ1-1; the match to TRBD1 covers 9 bases. The V and J ends lost 6 bases and 3 bases, in that order; junction bases with no gene match: 8. The CDR3 runs 15 residues. Germline V CDR1 and CDR2: MNHEY, SVGAGI.

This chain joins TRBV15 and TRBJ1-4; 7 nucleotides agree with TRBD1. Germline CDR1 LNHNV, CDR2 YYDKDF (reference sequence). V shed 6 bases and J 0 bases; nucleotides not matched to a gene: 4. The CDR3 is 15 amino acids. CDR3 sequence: CATSWDRATNEKLFF. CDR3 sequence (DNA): TGTGCCACCAGTTGGGACAGAGCAACTAATGAAAAACTGTTTTTT.

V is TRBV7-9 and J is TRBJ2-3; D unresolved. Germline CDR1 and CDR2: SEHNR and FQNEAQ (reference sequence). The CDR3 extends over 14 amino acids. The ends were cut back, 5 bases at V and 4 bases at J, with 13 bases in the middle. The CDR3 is CASSPSGRSDTQYF. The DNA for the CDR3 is TGTGCCAGCAGCCCTTCCGGCCGATCAGATACGCAGTATTTT.

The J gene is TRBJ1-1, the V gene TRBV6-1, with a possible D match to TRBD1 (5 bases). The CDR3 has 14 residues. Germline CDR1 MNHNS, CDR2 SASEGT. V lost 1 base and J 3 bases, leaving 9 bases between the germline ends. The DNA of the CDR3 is TGTGCCAGCAGTGAAGGGGGGGAATACACTGAAGCTTTCTTT. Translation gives CASSEGGEYTEAFF.

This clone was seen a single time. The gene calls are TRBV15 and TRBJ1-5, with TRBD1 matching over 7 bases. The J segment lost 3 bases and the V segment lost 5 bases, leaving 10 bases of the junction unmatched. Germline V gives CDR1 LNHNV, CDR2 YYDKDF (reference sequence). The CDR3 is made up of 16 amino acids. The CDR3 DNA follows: TGTGCCACCAGCGGCGGGAGGGGGCTAACCAATCAGCCCCAGCATTTT. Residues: CATSGGRGLTNQPQHF.

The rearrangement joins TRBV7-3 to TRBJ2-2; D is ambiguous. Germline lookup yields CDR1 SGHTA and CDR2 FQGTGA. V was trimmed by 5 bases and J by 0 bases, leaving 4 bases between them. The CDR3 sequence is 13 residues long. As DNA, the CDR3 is TGTGCCAGCAGCGAATCGAACACCGGGGAGCTGTTTTTT. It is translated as CASSESNTGELFF.

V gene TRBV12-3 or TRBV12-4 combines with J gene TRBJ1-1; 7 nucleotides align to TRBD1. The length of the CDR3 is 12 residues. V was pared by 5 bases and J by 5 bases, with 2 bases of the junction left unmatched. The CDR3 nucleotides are TGTGCCAGCAGTACACAGGGGACTGAAGCTTTCTTT. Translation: CASSTQGTEAFF.

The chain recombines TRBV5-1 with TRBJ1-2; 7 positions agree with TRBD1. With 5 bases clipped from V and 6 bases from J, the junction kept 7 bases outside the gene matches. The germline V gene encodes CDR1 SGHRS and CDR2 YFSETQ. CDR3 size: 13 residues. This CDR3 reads CASREDRADGYTF. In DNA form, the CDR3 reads TGCGCCAGCAGAGAAGACAGGGCTGATGGCTACACCTTC.

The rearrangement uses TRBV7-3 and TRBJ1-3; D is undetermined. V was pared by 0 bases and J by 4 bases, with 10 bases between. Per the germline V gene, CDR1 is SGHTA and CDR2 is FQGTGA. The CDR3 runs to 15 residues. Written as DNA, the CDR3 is TGTGCCAGCAGCTTAACGGGCGGACCCGGAAACACCATATATTTT. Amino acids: CASSLTGGPGNTIYF.

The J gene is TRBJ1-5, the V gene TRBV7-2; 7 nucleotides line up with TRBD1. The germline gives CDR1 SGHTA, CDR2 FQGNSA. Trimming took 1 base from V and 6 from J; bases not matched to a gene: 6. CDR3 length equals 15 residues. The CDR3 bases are TGTGCCAGCAGCTTAGTGGCAGGGGGAGGTCAGCCCCAGCATTTT. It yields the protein CASSLVAGGGQPQHF.

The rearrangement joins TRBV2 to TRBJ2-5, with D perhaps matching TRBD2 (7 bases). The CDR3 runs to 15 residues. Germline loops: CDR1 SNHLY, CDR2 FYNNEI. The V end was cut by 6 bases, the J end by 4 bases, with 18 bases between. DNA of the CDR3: TGTGCCAGCAGCGCCTGGTGGGGGGGCCGAGAGACCCAGTACTTC. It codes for CASSAWWGGRETQYF. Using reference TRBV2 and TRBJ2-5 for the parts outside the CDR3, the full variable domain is EPEVTQTPSHQVTQMGQEVILRCVPISNHLYFYWYRQILGQKVEFLVSFYNNEISEKSEIFDDQFSVERPDGSNFTLKIRSTKLEDSAMYFCASSAWWGGRETQYFGPGTRLLVL.

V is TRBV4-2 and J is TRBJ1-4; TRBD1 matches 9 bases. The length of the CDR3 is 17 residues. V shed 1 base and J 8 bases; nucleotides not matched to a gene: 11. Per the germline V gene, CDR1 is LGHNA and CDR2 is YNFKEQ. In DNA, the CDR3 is TGTGCCAGCAGCCAAGTTTATGGGACAGGGACGGGAGAAAAACTGTTTTTT. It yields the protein CASSQVYGTGTGEKLFF.

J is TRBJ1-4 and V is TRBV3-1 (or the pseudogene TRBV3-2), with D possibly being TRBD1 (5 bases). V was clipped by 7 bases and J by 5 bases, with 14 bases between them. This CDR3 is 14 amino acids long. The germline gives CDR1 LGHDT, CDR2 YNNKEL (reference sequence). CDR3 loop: CASTARDFNEKLFF. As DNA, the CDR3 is TGTGCCAGCACGGCCCGGGACTTCAATGAAAAACTGTTTTTT.

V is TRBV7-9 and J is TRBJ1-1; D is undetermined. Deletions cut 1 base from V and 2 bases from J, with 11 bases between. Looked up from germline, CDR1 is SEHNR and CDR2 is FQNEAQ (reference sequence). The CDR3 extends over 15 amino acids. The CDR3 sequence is CASSLVEGLNTEAFF. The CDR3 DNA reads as TGTGCCAGCAGCTTAGTGGAGGGCCTAAACACTGAAGCTTTCTTT.

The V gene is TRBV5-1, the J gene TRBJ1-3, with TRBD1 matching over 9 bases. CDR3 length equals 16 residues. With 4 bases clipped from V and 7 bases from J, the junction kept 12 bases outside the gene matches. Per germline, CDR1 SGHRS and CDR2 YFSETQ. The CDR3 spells CASSTGQGPDWNTIYF. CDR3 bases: TGCGCCAGCAGCACGGGACAGGGACCTGATTGGAACACCATATATTTT. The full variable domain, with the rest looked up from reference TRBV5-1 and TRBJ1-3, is KAGVTQTPRYLIKTRGQQVTLSCSPISGHRSVSWYQQTPGQGLQFLFEYFSETQRNKGNFPGRFSGRQFSNSRSEMNVSTLELGDSALYLCASSTGQGPDWNTIYFGEGSWLTVV.

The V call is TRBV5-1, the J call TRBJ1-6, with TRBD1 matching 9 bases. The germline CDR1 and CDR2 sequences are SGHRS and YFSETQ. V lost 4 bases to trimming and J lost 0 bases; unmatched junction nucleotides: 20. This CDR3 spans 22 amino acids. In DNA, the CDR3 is TGCGCCAGCAGCGCCGATCCAACAGGGGGCTCTTTTCAAAGCTCCTATAATTCACCCCTCCACTTT. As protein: CASSADPTGGSFQSSYNSPLHF.

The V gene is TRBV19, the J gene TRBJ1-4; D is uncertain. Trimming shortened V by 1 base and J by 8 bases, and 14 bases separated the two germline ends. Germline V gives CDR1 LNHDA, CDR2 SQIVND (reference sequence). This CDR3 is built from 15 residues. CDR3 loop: CASSIASARKEKLFF. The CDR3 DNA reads TGTGCCAGTAGTATAGCATCCGCCAGGAAAGAAAAACTGTTTTTT.

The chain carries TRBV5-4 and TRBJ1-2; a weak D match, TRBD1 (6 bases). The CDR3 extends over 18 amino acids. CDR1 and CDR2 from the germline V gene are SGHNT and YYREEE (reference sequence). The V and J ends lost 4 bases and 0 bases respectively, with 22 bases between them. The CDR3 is CASSQPRDTRSSNYGYTF. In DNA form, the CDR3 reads TGTGCCAGCAGCCAACCAAGGGACACAAGATCCTCTAACTATGGCTACACCTTC.

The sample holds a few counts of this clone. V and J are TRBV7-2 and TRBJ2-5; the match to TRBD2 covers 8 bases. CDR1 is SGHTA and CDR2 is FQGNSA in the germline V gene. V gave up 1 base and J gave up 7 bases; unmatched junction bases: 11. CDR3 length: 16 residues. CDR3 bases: TGTGCCAGCAGCTTAGGAGGTAGCGGGGCTGGAGGGACCCAGTACTTC. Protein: CASSLGGSGAGGTQYF.

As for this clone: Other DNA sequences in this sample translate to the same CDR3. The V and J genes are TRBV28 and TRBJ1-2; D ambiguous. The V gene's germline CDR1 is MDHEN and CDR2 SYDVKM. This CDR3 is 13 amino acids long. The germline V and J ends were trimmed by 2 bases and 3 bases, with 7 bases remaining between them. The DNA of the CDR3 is TGTGCCAGCAGTTTAGGCCGAGACTATGGCTACACCTTC. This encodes CASSLGRDYGYTF.

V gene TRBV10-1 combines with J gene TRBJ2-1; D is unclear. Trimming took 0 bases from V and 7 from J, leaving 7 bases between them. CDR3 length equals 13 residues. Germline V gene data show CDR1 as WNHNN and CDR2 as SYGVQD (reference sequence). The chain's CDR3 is CASSESGWNEQFF. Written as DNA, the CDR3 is TGCGCCAGCAGTGAGTCGGGGTGGAATGAGCAGTTCTTC.